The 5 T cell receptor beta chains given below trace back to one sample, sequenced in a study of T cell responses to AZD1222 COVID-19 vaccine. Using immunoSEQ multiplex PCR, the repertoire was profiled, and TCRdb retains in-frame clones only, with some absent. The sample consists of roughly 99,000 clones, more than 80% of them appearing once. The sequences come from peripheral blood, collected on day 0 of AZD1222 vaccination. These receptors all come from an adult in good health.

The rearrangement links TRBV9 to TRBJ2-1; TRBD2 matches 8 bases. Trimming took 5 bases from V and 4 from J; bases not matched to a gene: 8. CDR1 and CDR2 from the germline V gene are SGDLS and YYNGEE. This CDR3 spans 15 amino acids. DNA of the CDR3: TGTGCCAGCAGTAAGGGACTAGTGGTTTACAATGAGCAGTTCTTC. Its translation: CASSKGLVVYNEQFF.

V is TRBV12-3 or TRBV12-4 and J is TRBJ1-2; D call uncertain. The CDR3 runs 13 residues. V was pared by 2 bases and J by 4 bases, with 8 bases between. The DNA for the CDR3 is TGTGCCAGCAGTTTATCTCAGTCCTATGGCTACACCTTC. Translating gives CASSLSQSYGYTF.

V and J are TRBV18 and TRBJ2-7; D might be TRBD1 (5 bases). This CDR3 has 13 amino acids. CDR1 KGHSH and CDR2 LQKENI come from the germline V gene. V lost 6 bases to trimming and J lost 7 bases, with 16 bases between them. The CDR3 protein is CASSRSQVEEQYF. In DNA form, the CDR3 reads TGTGCCAGCTCGCGTTCACAGGTAGAAGAGCAGTACTTC.

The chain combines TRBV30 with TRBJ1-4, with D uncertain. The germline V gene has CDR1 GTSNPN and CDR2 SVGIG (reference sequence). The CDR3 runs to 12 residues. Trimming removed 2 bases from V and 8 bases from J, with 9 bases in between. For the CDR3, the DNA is TGTGCCTGGAGTCGGCTGAGGGAAAAACTGTTTTTT. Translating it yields CAWSRLREKLFF.

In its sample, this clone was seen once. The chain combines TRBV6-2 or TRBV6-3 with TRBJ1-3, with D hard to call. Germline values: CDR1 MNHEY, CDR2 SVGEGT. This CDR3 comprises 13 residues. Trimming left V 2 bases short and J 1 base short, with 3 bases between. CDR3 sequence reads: CASSYRSGNTIYF. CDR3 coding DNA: TGTGCCAGCAGTTACAGATCTGGAAACACCATATATTTT.